Presented here are 30 T cell receptor beta chains from one specimen sequenced in a study of neurological immune-mediated disorders. TCRdb used MiXCR to reprocess the 5' RACE reads, holding one entry per CDR3 protein. The sample holds tens of thousands of distinct CDR3 sequences, approximately 3.8% seen once. The sample taken for sequencing was PBMCs. The receptor set was obtained from a man under 40 with multiple sclerosis.

This clonotype was recorded at least ten times. The chain joins TRBV5-1 to TRBJ2-3, with 13 bases matching TRBD2. Per germline, CDR1 SGHRS and CDR2 YFSETQ. This CDR3 is built from 15 residues. J gave up 4 bases and V 4 bases, and 3 bases lay outside the gene matches. The chain's CDR3 is CASSQGLAGSDTQYF. The CDR3 DNA reads as TGCGCCAGCAGCCAGGGACTAGCGGGGTCAGATACGCAGTATTTT.

This clonotype has a handful of counts. Sequence at one end of the junction differs from germline and may be a read error. The J gene is TRBJ1-2, the V gene TRBV18; D perhaps matches TRBD1 (5 bases). From germline, CDR1 is KGHSH and CDR2 LQKENI. The CDR3 loop spans 14 amino acids. CDR3 protein: CASSPDRVNYSYTF. Here the CDR3 DNA reads TGTGCCAGCTCCCCCGACAGAGTTAACTATAGCTACACCTTC.

The table lists this clonotype with many counts. The rearrangement uses TRBV28 and TRBJ2-3, with 8 bases matching TRBD2. Per germline, CDR1 MDHEN and CDR2 SYDVKM. The CDR3 loop spans 13 amino acids. Unmatched junction bases numbered 3, after V lost 7 bases and J lost 3 bases. For the CDR3, the DNA is TGTGCCAGCAACACGGGAGGGACAGATACGCAGTATTTT. Protein sequence: CASNTGGTDTQYF. The entire variable domain, with the rest obtained from reference TRBV28 and TRBJ2-3, is as follows: DVKVTQSSRYLVKRTGEKVFLECVQDMDHENMFWYRQDPGLGLRLIYFSYDVKMKEKGDIPEGYSVSREKKERFSLILESASTNQTSMYLCASNTGGTDTQYFGPGTRLTVL.

This clonotype was detected ten times or more. This CDR3 reads CASRKRAYQETQYF. CDR3 DNA sequence: TGTGCCAGCAGAAAGCGGGCCTACCAAGAGACCCAGTACTTC. The J gene is TRBJ2-5, the V gene TRBV7-2; D possibly corresponds to TRBD2 (6 bases). V shed 6 bases and J shed 0 bases, with 11 bases lying between them. The CDR3 runs to 14 residues. CDR1 and CDR2 (germline): SGHTA, FQGNSA.

This clonotype was seen at least ten times. The V gene is TRBV10-3, the J gene TRBJ1-1; 8 bases match TRBD1. The germline CDR1 and CDR2 sequences are ENHRY and SYGVKD. The V gene end was trimmed by 3 bases and the J gene end by 0 bases; junction bases not matched to a gene: 3. The CDR3 has 15 amino acids. The CDR3 DNA reads as TGTGCCATCAGTGATCCGGACAGGGTGAACACTGAAGCTTTCTTT. It translates to CAISDPDRVNTEAFF.

This clonotype was seen repeatedly, ten times or more. The CDR3 here is CSASKELLGYTF. CDR3 coding DNA: TGCAGTGCTAGTAAAGAACTATTGGGCTACACCTTC. The genes are TRBV20-1 and TRBJ1-2; unclear D gene. This CDR3 comprises 12 residues. Germline-derived CDR1 and CDR2 are DFQATT and SNEGSKA (reference sequence). With 3 bases removed from V and 8 bases from J, the gap between germline ends came to 13 bases.

This clonotype was recorded many times. This CDR3 is CASSLRSGGGNSPLHF. The CDR3 nucleotides read TGCGCCAGCAGCTTGAGATCCGGGGGTGGTAATTCACCCCTCCACTTT. The chain is built from TRBV5-1 and TRBJ1-6; D perhaps matches TRBD1 (5 bases). V lost 1 base, J lost 6 bases, and 14 bases lay in between. Germline-derived CDR1 and CDR2 are SGHRS and YFSETQ. This CDR3 has 16 residues.

This clonotype appeared many times. V and J are TRBV6-6 and TRBJ2-2, with D possibly matching TRBD2 (7 bases). The CDR3 totals 16 residues. Germline V gene data show CDR1 as MNHNY and CDR2 as SVGAGI (reference sequence). V dropped 7 bases and J dropped 4 bases, with 19 bases sitting between them. CDR3 protein: CASTEGGARGTGELFF. CDR3 sequence (DNA): TGTGCCAGCACCGAAGGGGGGGCCCGCGGCACCGGGGAGCTGTTTTTT.

This clonotype was counted between two and nine times. The chain has TRBV20-1 and TRBJ2-5, with 15 positions matching TRBD2. V lost 6 bases, J lost 1 base, and 6 bases stayed unmatched. The CDR3 covers 16 residues. Germline V gene sequence: CDR1 DFQATT, CDR2 SNEGSKA (reference sequence). The CDR3 spells CSATGTSGGTQETQYF. In nucleotides, the CDR3 is TGCAGTGCGACCGGGACTAGCGGGGGGACCCAAGAGACCCAGTACTTC.

The rearrangement uses TRBV7-9 and TRBJ2-5, with no clear D. V lost 1 base and J 1 base, leaving 7 bases between the germline ends. The CDR3 sequence is 14 residues long. In germline, CDR1 is SEHNR, CDR2 FQNEAQ (reference sequence). The CDR3 reads CASSLVVSQETQYF. In DNA form, the CDR3 reads TGTGCCAGCAGCTTAGTGGTCAGCCAAGAGACCCAGTACTTC.

There are a few counts of this clonotype. With a much larger clone just one base away, this may be a read error. A read error is likely, as this CDR3 ends without the conserved phenylalanine or tryptophan. The chain couples TRBV7-2 to TRBJ1-2; maybe TRBD1 (6 bases). Germline assignment: CDR1 SGHTA and CDR2 FQGNSA. Deletions cut 1 base from V and 4 bases from J, with 13 bases between. CDR3 length: 15 amino acids. CDR3 nucleotide sequence: TGTGCCAGCAGCTTAGACAGGGCCGATTCCTATGGCTACACCATC. This encodes CASSLDRADSYGYTI.

This clonotype was observed many times. V is TRBV5-6 and J is TRBJ2-3; D call uncertain. The V and J ends lost 1 base and 5 bases respectively, with 5 bases between them. In germline, CDR1 is SGHDT, CDR2 YYEEEE. The CDR3 is made up of 12 amino acids. Here the CDR3 reads CASSLSGDTQYF. The CDR3 bases are TGTGCCAGCAGCTTGTCAGGAGATACGCAGTATTTT.

To note about this clonotype: This may be a read error, as it is one base from a much larger clone. This CDR3 fails to terminate in the conserved phenylalanine or tryptophan, so it likely reflects a read error. J is TRBJ2-7 and V is TRBV5-8; D gene ambiguous. The V end was cut by 2 bases, the J end by 10 bases, with 7 bases between. The germline CDR1 and CDR2 sequences are SGHTS and YDEGEE. This CDR3 comprises 10 residues. CDR3 amino acids: CASSFVGQYL. DNA for the CDR3: TGTGCCAGCAGCTTCGTCGGACAGTACCTC.

This clonotype was found many times. The V call is TRBV7-6, the J call TRBJ2-7; D gene unclear. The CDR3 is 14 amino acids. Germline V gene data show CDR1 as SGHVS and CDR2 as FNYEAQ. Trimming cost V 2 bases and J 2 bases, with 10 bases left between them. The chain's CDR3 is CASSLSRETYEQYF. CDR3 DNA sequence: TGTGCCAGCAGCTTATCGCGAGAGACCTACGAGCAGTACTTC.

This clonotype was picked up many times. The V gene is TRBV6-5, the J gene TRBJ2-3, with 8 bases lining up with TRBD2. CDR1 is MNHEY and CDR2 is SVGAGI in the germline V gene. The CDR3 consists of 14 residues. The J segment lost 2 bases and the V segment lost 6 bases, leaving 4 bases of the junction unmatched. The CDR3: CASRERGYTDTQYF. As DNA, the CDR3 is TGTGCCAGCAGGGAGCGGGGGTACACAGATACGCAGTATTTT.

This clonotype was observed at least ten times. The rearrangement joins TRBV12-3 or TRBV12-4 to TRBJ2-1; weak D call: TRBD2 (6 bases). V was cut by 10 bases and J by 7 bases, with 17 bases left in between. The CDR3 has 13 amino acids. This CDR3 reads CAIGGTYLNEQFF. CDR3 DNA: TGTGCCATTGGGGGGACCTATCTTAATGAGCAGTTCTTC.

This clonotype was seen at least ten times. The chain is built from TRBV7-9 and TRBJ2-2; 12 nucleotides align to TRBD1. The germline CDR1 and CDR2 sequences are SEHNR and FQNEAQ (reference sequence). The J segment lost 1 base and the V segment lost 2 bases, leaving 8 bases of the junction unmatched. There are 19 residues in the CDR3. The CDR3 DNA sequence: TGTGCCAGCAGCTTACCGGGACAGGGGGCGCCCGGGAACACCGGGGAGCTGTTTTTT. Protein sequence: CASSLPGQGAPGNTGELFF.

This chain connects TRBV20-1 to TRBJ1-4; D is unresolved. CDR1 is DFQATT and CDR2 is SNEGSKA in the germline V gene (reference sequence). This CDR3 has 16 amino acids. The V gene lost 0 bases and the J gene lost 7 bases, with 18 bases spanning the gap. In nucleotides, the CDR3 is TGCAGTGCTAGAGACGCCGAGAATCGGGTAGGTGAAAAACTGTTTTTT. It codes for CSARDAENRVGEKLFF.

The table lists this clonotype with many counts. The chain recombines TRBV12-3 or TRBV12-4 with TRBJ1-2; D is undetermined. The CDR3 length is 13 residues. V gave up 6 bases and J gave up 4 bases, with 12 bases separating them. Here the CDR3 reads CASSRQEIYGYTF. Here the CDR3 DNA reads TGTGCCAGCAGCCGACAAGAAATCTATGGCTACACCTTC.

This clonotype was counted many times. J is TRBJ1-1 and V is TRBV3-1, with no clear D. The CDR3 spans 12 residues. Trimming pared 1 base from V and 9 bases from J, leaving 9 bases between. CDR1 and CDR2 from the germline V gene are LGHDT and YNNKEL (reference sequence). The CDR3 region has the DNA TGTGCCAGCAGCCAAGGTTCGGGGAAAGCTTTCTTT. Residues: CASSQGSGKAFF.

This clonotype was picked up many times. This sequence joins TRBV9 and TRBJ2-7, with 9 bases matching TRBD2. There are 15 residues in the CDR3. The V and J ends lost 0 bases and 3 bases, in that order; junction bases with no gene match: 4. Germline lookup yields CDR1 SGDLS and CDR2 YYNGEE. The CDR3 DNA reads as TGTGCCAGCAGCGTAGGGAGTAGCGGGGGCTACGAGCAGTACTTC. Translation: CASSVGSSGGYEQYF. The variable domain in full, with the rest retrieved from reference TRBV9 and TRBJ2-7, is DSGVTQTPKHLITATGQRVTLRCSPRSGDLSVYWYQQSLDQGLQFLIQYYNGEERAKGNILERFSAQQFPDLHSELNLSSLELGDSALYFCASSVGSSGGYEQYFGPGTRLTVT.

This clonotype has ten or more counts. This sequence joins TRBV5-6 and TRBJ2-5, with 13 nucleotides matching TRBD2. The germline gives CDR1 SGHDT, CDR2 YYEEEE. V lost 4 bases, J lost 3 bases, and 3 bases stayed unmatched. The CDR3 loop spans 15 amino acids. The chain's CDR3 is CASSPLAGGKETQYF. The CDR3 nucleotides read TGTGCCAGCAGCCCACTAGCGGGAGGGAAAGAGACCCAGTACTTC.

This clonotype was recorded at least ten times. The chain couples TRBV3-1 to TRBJ1-1; 9 bases match TRBD1. V was clipped by 4 bases and J by 7 bases; unmatched bases: 4. In germline, CDR1 is LGHDT, CDR2 YNNKEL (reference sequence). The CDR3 runs 13 residues. The CDR3 loop is CASSLGTGLEAFF. CDR3 bases: TGTGCCAGCAGCCTCGGGACAGGGCTTGAAGCTTTCTTT.

The sample holds a few counts of this clonotype. This sequence may be a read error, since a much larger clone differs from it by one base. The chain has TRBV11-3 and TRBJ2-2; D call uncertain. CDR1 and CDR2 (germline): SGHNT, YENEEA. The CDR3 is made up of 12 amino acids. Trimming removed 4 bases from V and 0 bases from J, with 0 bases in between. The CDR3 nucleotides read TGTGCCAGCAGCTCGAACACCGGGGAGCTGTTTTTT. It yields the protein CASSSNTGELFF.

Many counts were recorded for this clonotype. The chain joins TRBV20-1 to TRBJ2-1, with a weak D call TRBD2 (6 bases). CDR1 and CDR2 (germline): DFQATT, SNEGSKA (reference sequence). Trimming removed 0 bases from V and 2 bases from J, with 11 bases in between. This CDR3 contains 15 residues. The CDR3: CSARDRLDTYNEQFF. The CDR3 region has the DNA TGCAGTGCTAGAGATCGACTAGATACCTACAATGAGCAGTTCTTC.

This clonotype occurred many times. V gene TRBV20-1 combines with J gene TRBJ1-5; unclear D gene. The CDR3 is made up of 12 amino acids. CDR1 is DFQATT and CDR2 is SNEGSKA in the germline V gene (reference sequence). Trimming cost V 7 bases and J 3 bases, with 10 bases left between them. CDR3 loop: CSVREPNQPQHF. The CDR3 nucleotides are TGCAGTGTCCGGGAACCCAATCAGCCCCAGCATTTT.

The V call is TRBV20-1, the J call TRBJ2-1; 14 nucleotides match TRBD2. The germline V gene encodes CDR1 DFQATT and CDR2 SNEGSKA (reference sequence). Germline trimming cut 6 bases from V and 15 bases from J; bases unmatched to any gene: 16. This CDR3 is 15 amino acids long. CDR3 DNA sequence: TGCAGTGCCACCGGACTAGCGGGAGGATACGTTCCCCGGTTCTTC. It codes for CSATGLAGGYVPRFF.

This clonotype appeared many times. The gene calls are TRBV7-9 and TRBJ2-7; maybe TRBD2 (5 bases). This CDR3 is built from 14 residues. Germline V gene sequence: CDR1 SEHNR, CDR2 FQNEAQ (reference sequence). Deletions cut 5 bases from V and 6 bases from J, with 17 bases between. CDR3 region: CASSIQTSIGEQYF. The CDR3 DNA reads TGTGCCAGCAGCATACAAACTAGTATCGGCGAGCAGTACTTC.

In its sample, this clonotype was seen many times. This chain joins TRBV5-1 and TRBJ2-2, with 7 bases fitting TRBD1. The ends lost 0 bases at V and 4 bases at J; junction bases unmatched: 18. CDR1 is SGHRS and CDR2 is YFSETQ in the germline V gene. This CDR3 spans 20 amino acids. CDR3 residues: CASSLEWLPGTEDLTGELFF. In nucleotides, the CDR3 is TGCGCCAGCAGCTTGGAATGGCTCCCGGGGACAGAAGACCTCACCGGGGAGCTGTTTTTT.

This clonotype came up many times. V gene TRBV5-1 combines with J gene TRBJ2-1; no clear D. CDR3 length: 12 amino acids. V lost 0 bases and J 7 bases, leaving 5 bases between the germline ends. The germline gives CDR1 SGHRS, CDR2 YFSETQ. The CDR3 nucleotides are TGCGCCAGCAGCTTGGACGGGAATGAGCAGTTCTTC. Its translation: CASSLDGNEQFF.